This entry is about one TCR beta chain. This record comes from a study of sequential checkpoint blockade in melanoma. Specified treatment: randomized to nivolumab then ipilimumab (arm A) or the reverse (arm B). This table comes from immunoSEQ multiplex PCR, and its TCRdb copy is limited to in-frame clones, with some not included. The table lists approximately 20,000 clones, 27% of them singletons, with more than 6.5% in the top ten. Germline CDR1 reads MNHGY; CDR2 reads SAAAGT. The CDR3 sequence is 14 residues long. V lost 10 bases and J lost 1, with 16 bases in between. Specimen: tumor tissue (inferred from file names), collected from a patient given nivolumab and ipilimumab in sequence. The V and J genes are TRBV6-8 and TRBJ1-1, with D unclear. The TCR comes from a human donor with melanoma. This CDR3 is CAISDREGNTEAFF. The CDR3, as DNA: TGTGCCATCAGCGACCGGGAAGGGAACACTGAAGCTTTCTTT.